This T cell receptor (beta chain) was sequenced during a study of prognosis after radiotherapy for stage I lung cancer. By share, this clonotype counts as medium-sized. V was clipped by 2 bases and J by 2 bases, with 10 bases between them. CDR1 MNHEY and CDR2 SVGEGT come from the germline V gene. This CDR3 spans 15 amino acids. Genomic DNA was the source, and TCR beta CDR3 was amplified from it by two-round multiplex PCR. It was primers specific to each TRBV and TRBJ gene that first-round PCR used. TCRdb reprocessed the multiplex PCR reads via MiXCR and lists one record per CDR3 protein. The sample shows roughly 13,000 distinct CDR3 sequences, approximately 55% of them seen only once.

The receptor's source is a donor at least 50 years old with non-small cell lung cancer. The sample was PBMCs, taken before or after stereotactic body radiation therapy (not recorded which). The chain combines TRBV6-2 or TRBV6-3 with TRBJ2-1; no clear D gene. CDR3 bases: TGTGCCAGCAGTTACAACCAAAACCCCTACAATGAGCAGTTCTTC. Translating it yields CASSYNQNPYNEQFF.